A selection of T cell receptor beta chains follows, all from one sample in a study of vaccination and CD4 T cells after COVID-19. Antigen specificity for these receptors is unknown. Each CDR3 protein gets one entry after TCRdb re-called the PCR reads with MiXCR. The repertoire consists of approximately 17,000 distinct CDR3 sequences, with 43% occurring once and the leading ten covering approximately 7%. The input for sequencing was CD4+ T cells from blood, cultured in vitro, taken after SARS-CoV-2 vaccination. Receptors originate from a human donor who had recovered from COVID-19. The CDR3 runs from the conserved cysteine through the conserved F or W. The order of the fields is clone size, V gene, J gene, D gene, CDR3 DNA, CDR3 protein. The D gene is left open where the match is weak. The size field is filled for only some rows; it gives once, few, many or a size class.

>.|TRBV27|TRBJ1-2|TRBD1
TGTGCCAGCAGTTTTCTTCAGGGGGCTCACTATGGCTACACCTTC
CASSFLQGAHYGYTF
>few|TRBV10-3|TRBJ2-5|.
TGTGCCATCAGTGATGAACAAGAGACCCAGTACTTC
CAISDEQETQYF
>once|TRBV19|TRBJ2-3|.
TGTGCCAGTAGTAATCTAGCCCGATACACAGATACGCAGTATTTT
CASSNLARYTDTQYF
>.|TRBV20-1|TRBJ2-7|.
TGCAGTGCTACCTTAGCGGCTTCCTACGAGCAGTACTTC
CSATLAASYEQYF
>.|TRBV20-1|TRBJ2-3|.
TGCAGTGCTGAACACCAAGATACGCAGTATTTT
CSAEHQDTQYF
>few|TRBV25-1|TRBJ1-6|.
TGTGCCAGCAGTGATTTGGGGGGTCCTCGGAATTCACCCCTCCACTTT
CASSDLGGPRNSPLHF
>.|TRBV20-1|TRBJ2-2|.
TGCAGTGCTGTAGATAGGAACCTAGGTCGCAAAAACACCGGGGAGCTGTTTTTT
CSAVDRNLGRKNTGELFF
>few|TRBV6-1|TRBJ1-5|TRBD1
TGTGCCACCGGGGGGGACAGGGGTAGCAATCAGCCCCAGCATTTT
CATGGDRGSNQPQHF
>.|TRBV6-5|TRBJ2-3|TRBD2
TGTGCCAGCAGTTACGGCGGGAGGGGCACAGATACGCAGTATTTT
CASSYGGRGTDTQYF
>.|TRBV27|TRBJ2-5|.
TGTGCCAGCAGTACCCGTCAGGGTGGGGTATTCCAAGAGACCCAGTACTTC
CASSTRQGGVFQETQYF
>once|TRBV7-6|TRBJ2-7|.
TGTGCCAGCAGCTTGGCAGGGGACGAGCAGTACTTC
CASSLAGDEQYF
>few|TRBV6-1|TRBJ2-5|TRBD2
TGTGCCACGGGGGGGCGAGAGACCCAGTACTTC
CATGGRETQYF
>.|TRBV20-1|TRBJ2-1|.
TGCAGTGCTAGATATTTACGGGTATTCTACAATGAGCAGTTCTTC
CSARYLRVFYNEQFF
>few|TRBV20-1|TRBJ2-5|TRBD2
TGCAGTGCTACCAACCCGGGACTAGCAGGTTCGGGGCTTGGAGAGACCCAGTACTTC
CSATNPGLAGSGLGETQYF
>.|TRBV30|TRBJ2-1|TRBD2
TGTGCCTGGAGCTGGACTAGCGGGGGGCTTCGGGAGCAGTTCTTC
CAWSWTSGGLREQFF
>.|TRBV9|TRBJ2-1|.
TGTGCCGGCAGCGTAGCGGCTAGCATGGGGAATGAGCAGTTCTTC
CAGSVAASMGNEQFF
>.|TRBV29-1|TRBJ2-7|.
TGCAGCGTTGGGGGCCGAAGCTCCTACGAGCAGTACTTC
CSVGGRSSYEQYF
>few|TRBV7-9|TRBJ1-2|TRBD1
TGTGCCAGCAGCACCCGACAGGGTCTCGGCTACACCTTC
CASSTRQGLGYTF
>.|TRBV12-3/TRBV12-4|TRBJ2-7|TRBD1
TGTGCCAGCAACTCCCACGACAGGGCGGCCGAGCAGTACTTC
CASNSHDRAAEQYF
>few|TRBV7-9|TRBJ2-3|.
TGTGCCAGCAGCCCCGCCCCAGGGAGAAGGGCAGATACGCAGTATTTT
CASSPAPGRRADTQYF
>few|TRBV7-3|TRBJ2-2|.
TGTGCCAGCAGCTTAGTCTTCAACACCGGGGAGCTGTTTTTT
CASSLVFNTGELFF
>few|TRBV19|TRBJ2-3|.
TGTGCCAGTAGAAAACGAAGGGGCACAGATACGCAGTATTTT
CASRKRRGTDTQYF
>.|TRBV27|TRBJ2-4|.
TGTGCCAGCAGAGGGGTGGTAGCCAAAAACATTCAGTACTTC
CASRGVVAKNIQYF
>.|TRBV7-3|TRBJ2-1|TRBD2
TGTGCCAGCAGCTTAACTGGGGCGGGAGGGCGTCTTTACAATGAGCAGTTCTTC
CASSLTGAGGRLYNEQFF
>.|TRBV28|TRBJ1-3|.
TGTGCCAGCACCTGGAGGTCCGGAAACACCATATATTTT
CASTWRSGNTIYF
>.|TRBV7-3|TRBJ2-1|TRBD2
TGTGCCAGCAGCCTTATTCCGACTAGCGGGTACAATGAGCAGTTCTTC
CASSLIPTSGYNEQFF
>.|TRBV6-1|TRBJ2-7|.
TGTGCCAGCAGCAGACAGGCGTCCTACGAGCAGTACTTC
CASSRQASYEQYF
>few|TRBV2|TRBJ2-2|.
TGTGCCAGCAGTGAAGCACTGCCAACCGGGGAGCTGTTTTTT
CASSEALPTGELFF
>.|TRBV2|TRBJ2-4|.
TGTGCCAGCAGCCCCGGACCGAGGCTAGCCAAAAACATTCAGTACTTC
CASSPGPRLAKNIQYF
>few|TRBV12-3/TRBV12-4|TRBJ1-6|.
TGTGCCAGCAGCACCGCCGCGCCGGCGGATTCACCCCTCCACTTT
CASSTAAPADSPLHF
>.|TRBV20-1|TRBJ1-1|TRBD1
TGCAGTGCTAGAGATTTAGGACAGGGACAGACTGAAGCTTTCTTT
CSARDLGQGQTEAFF
>.|TRBV6-1|TRBJ1-4|TRBD1
TGTGCCAGCAGAAAGTGGACAGGGTGGGATGAAAAACTGTTTTTT
CASRKWTGWDEKLFF
>.|TRBV20-1|TRBJ2-7|TRBD2
TGCAGTGCTAACCACCGATCTAGCGGGAGTTACGAGCAGTACTTC
CSANHRSSGSYEQYF
>.|TRBV19|TRBJ2-1|.
TGTGCCAGTAGTAGGGGACGAAATTCCAATGAGCAGTTCTTC
CASSRGRNSNEQFF
>few|TRBV15|TRBJ2-7|.
TGTGCCACCAGCAGAGCTCGGGCTGGACGAGGCGACGAGCAGTACTTC
CATSRARAGRGDEQYF
>.|TRBV6-5|TRBJ2-5|TRBD2
TGTGCCAGCAGTTATTACAGGGCTAGCGGGAGGGCTGAGTACTTC
CASSYYRASGRAEYF
>few|TRBV24-1|TRBJ2-5|TRBD2
TGTGCCACCAGCTCCTCAGCGGGAGCCGGTGAGACCCAGTACTTC
CATSSSAGAGETQYF
>few|TRBV20-1|TRBJ2-1|.
TGCAGTGCTACACACAGCTCCTACAATGAGCAGTTCTTC
CSATHSSYNEQFF
>.|TRBV27|TRBJ2-4|.
TGTGCCAGCAGTAAATCTGGAACTCAGTACTTC
CASSKSGTQYF
>.|TRBV20-1|TRBJ1-1|.
TGCAGTGCTAGACAGATTTCGAACACTGAAGCTTTCTTT
CSARQISNTEAFF
>few|TRBV15|TRBJ1-5|.
TGTGCCACCAGCATGGAGAGCAATCAGCCCCAGCATTTT
CATSMESNQPQHF
>once|TRBV11-2|TRBJ2-7|TRBD1
TGTGCCAGCGGCACCGGGACAGGGGGCCTCTACGAGCAGTACTTC
CASGTGTGGLYEQYF